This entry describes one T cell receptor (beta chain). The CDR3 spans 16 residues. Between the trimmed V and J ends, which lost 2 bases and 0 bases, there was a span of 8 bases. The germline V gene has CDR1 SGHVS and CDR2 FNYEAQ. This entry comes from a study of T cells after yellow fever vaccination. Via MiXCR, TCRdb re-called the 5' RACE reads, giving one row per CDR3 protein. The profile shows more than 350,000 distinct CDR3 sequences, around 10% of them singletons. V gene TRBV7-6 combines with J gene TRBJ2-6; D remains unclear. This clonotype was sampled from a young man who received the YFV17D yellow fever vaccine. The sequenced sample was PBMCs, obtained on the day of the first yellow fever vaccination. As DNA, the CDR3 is TGTGCCAGCAGCTTACAGTCAGGCTCTGGGGCCAACGTCCTGACTTTC. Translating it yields CASSLQSGSGANVLTF.